This T cell receptor (beta chain) stems from a study of T cell responses to AZD1222 COVID-19 vaccine. Study-level information: Second-dose groups at about 4 or about 12 weeks were pooled.

General observations from the study: After the peak T cell response, and only then, were repertoires sampled.

Profiling relied on immunoSEQ multiplex PCR, and the TCRdb table lists in-frame clones only, not all of them. The table shows about 78,000 clones, with about nine tenths occurring only once. The germline V and J ends were trimmed by 5 bases and 4 bases, with 24 bases remaining between them. The CDR3 consists of 17 residues. Germline values: CDR1 MGHRA, CDR2 YSYEKL. A remark on this clone: The antigen remains undetermined.

The V and J genes are TRBV4-1 and TRBJ2-7; D tentatively fits TRBD1 or TRBD2 (7 bases each). The clonotype comes from an adult in good health. The sample consisted of peripheral blood, taken on day 0 of AZD1222 vaccination. The CDR3 DNA is TGCGCCAGCAGCTATAACAGGGGAGGGTGGACTGAGTACGAGCAGTACTTC. This gives the protein CASSYNRGGWTEYEQYF.